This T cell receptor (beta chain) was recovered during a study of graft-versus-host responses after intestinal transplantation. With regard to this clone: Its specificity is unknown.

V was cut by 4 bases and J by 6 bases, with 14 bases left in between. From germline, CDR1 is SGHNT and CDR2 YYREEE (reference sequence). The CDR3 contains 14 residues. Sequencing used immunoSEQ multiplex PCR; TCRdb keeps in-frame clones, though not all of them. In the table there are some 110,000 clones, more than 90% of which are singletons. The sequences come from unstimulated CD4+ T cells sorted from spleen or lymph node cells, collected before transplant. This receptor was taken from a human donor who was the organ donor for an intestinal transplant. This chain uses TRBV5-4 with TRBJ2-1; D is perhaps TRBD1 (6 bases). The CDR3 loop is CASSPGTQLNEQFF. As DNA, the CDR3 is TGTGCCAGCAGCCCCGGGACACAACTCAATGAGCAGTTCTTC.